This record looks at one T cell receptor beta chain sequence and its context. The data derive from a study of CD4 T cell repertoires in COVID-19. The memory T cells were sequenced right after ex vivo isolation, without culture. Measured with immunoSEQ multiplex PCR; TCRdb has only the in-frame clones, and not every one. The data show some 24,000 clones, roughly 93% seen once. V was pared by 3 bases and J by 5 bases, with 3 bases of the junction left unmatched. CDR1 and CDR2 (germline): KGHSH, LQKENI. This CDR3 is 14 amino acids long. The chain employs TRBV18 and TRBJ1-1; the match to TRBD1 covers 10 bases. The sample consisted of circulating follicular helper CD4+ T cells (cTfh) from blood, taken before the COVID-19 pandemic. This receptor was taken from a human donor who had COVID-19. CDR3 coding DNA: TGTGCCAGCTCACCGGGACAGGGGAGGACTGAAGCTTTCTTT. Encoded protein: CASSPGQGRTEAFF. The complete variable domain, with remaining parts taken from reference TRBV18 and TRBJ1-1, reads NAGVMQNPRHLVRRRGQEARLRCSPMKGHSHVYWYRQLPEEGLKFMVYLQKENIIDESGMPKERFSAEFPKEGPSILRIQQVVRGDSAAYFCASSPGQGRTEAFFGQGTRLTVV.